This TCR beta chain came from a study of graft-versus-host responses after intestinal transplantation. At the level of the study: Transplants were multivisceral, liver-intestinal, or isolated intestinal.

There are 16 residues in the CDR3. V gave up 4 bases and J gave up 4 bases; unmatched junction bases: 11. Germline V lookup: CDR1 MGHRA, CDR2 YSYEKL. TCRdb keeps only in-frame clones here, not all; method: immunoSEQ multiplex PCR. The sample lists some 15,000 clones; roughly 81% were seen once. Intraepithelial lymphocytes and lamina propria lymphocytes were released through processing of graft tissue. The TCR sequence derives from a human patient who received an intestinal transplant, so some T cells may come from the graft donor. The rearrangement uses TRBV4-1 and TRBJ1-2; TRBD1 matches at 8 bases. The sample in question was ileum tissue, obtained 14 days after transplant. The CDR3, as DNA: TGCGCCAGCAGCCCAAGCAGGGGGCTTGAAGGCTATGGCTACACCTTC. Its protein product is CASSPSRGLEGYGYTF.